The clone carrying this T cell receptor beta chain was counted a few times. The target antigen is unknown. This entry comes from a study of cytotoxic CD8 clonotypes in ibrutinib-treated CLL. About the study: Of the patients, under 13 were relapsed/refractory, under 16 treatment-naive and about 17 IGHV unmutated. Study-wide points: Public clonotypes showed up rarely, and on treatment they shrank or held steady.

Sequencing was performed with immunoSEQ multiplex PCR; in TCRdb, only in-frame clones are kept and a portion is missing. The data hold roughly 63,000 clones, with 57% observed a single time. Investigators sourced about 2.2 micrograms of genomic DNA from cryopreserved PBMCs for TCR beta libraries. Germline lookup yields CDR1 MDHEN and CDR2 SYDVKM. Losses at the gene ends were 5 bases for V and 1 base for J; bases not matched to a gene: 6. The CDR3 extends over 15 amino acids. The source material was PBMCs, sampled after 12 months of ibrutinib treatment. This receptor was identified in a human donor with chronic lymphocytic leukemia. The V gene is TRBV28, the J gene TRBJ1-1, with TRBD1 identical over 8 bases. Here the CDR3 reads CASSDRTGWNTEAFF. The CDR3 DNA reads as TGTGCCAGCAGTGACCGGACAGGGTGGAACACTGAAGCTTTCTTT.